This T cell receptor beta chain is from a study of vaccination and CD4 T cells after COVID-19 (dated by TCRdb to 2021 to 2024). About the study as a whole: Convalescent patients had a positive SARS-CoV-2 result on nasal swab PCR, and of these patients, nine had mild disease and one had severe disease. The time from the second vaccine dose to post-vaccine blood sampling had a median of 72 days and ranged from about 12 to 250 days. As controls, cultures received a CEFX viral epitope pool (the positive control), an HIV-1 Nef peptide pool (the negative control), or no peptide at all. The cultures were stimulated with overlapping spike peptide pools from SARS-CoV-2 and from the common cold coronaviruses HCoV-NL63, HCoV-OC43 and HCoV-229E. Six males and four females were included in the convalescent cohort, with two Hispanic individuals, seven Caucasians, two Asians and one multiracial person represented. The spike-specific CD4+ TCR repertoire was compared before and after mRNA vaccination in approximately 9 COVID-19 convalescent patients and a handful of infection-naive healthy vaccine recipients. Participants received two doses of either the Pfizer-BioNTech BNT162b2 vaccine (n=8) or the Moderna mRNA-1273 vaccine (n=2). Post-COVID blood samples from convalescent patients were collected a median of approximately 100 days after diagnosis, with a range of 35 to 161 days.

What the work shows at the level of the full study, not this receptor alone: Although the median number of SARS-CoV-2-reactive clonotypes went up from fewer than 25 after infection to some 40 after vaccination, the increase was not significant. Of the vaccine-specific clones found in convalescent patients, nearly all (304 of 307) were mono-reactive for SARS-CoV-2 spike instead of being cross-reactive with common cold coronaviruses. The number of convalescent patients in the study was relatively small, and the study did not examine early timepoints following natural infection. Among the post-vaccine SARS-CoV-2-reactive clones in convalescent patients, a median 86.3% showed up only after vaccination, which suggests vaccine-specific priming.

What the treatment or condition label conveys for this sample: approximately nine-day PBMC culture with coronavirus spike peptide pools or control peptides (ViraFEST assay). The study used the ViraFEST assay, which expanded antigen-specific T cells with peptide pools and then identified expanded clonotypes by TCR sequencing. The convalescent patients' positive SARS-CoV-2 PCR tests were from March to December 2020, which was before the Alpha, Beta and Delta variants emerged in the United States. PBMCs were cultured at around 2 million per well in IMDM supplemented with about 5.5% human AB serum and about 9.5 IU/ml IL-2, with 10 ug/ml peptide pools added. On days 3 and 7, half of the culture medium was replaced with fresh IL-2-containing medium. Once the cells had been in culture for less than 11 days, the EasySep CD4+ T cell isolation kit was used to isolate CD4+ T cells by negative selection. PBMCs were separated from whole blood using Ficoll-Paque Plus gradient centrifugation and then either used fresh or cryopreserved at -140C. In general, triplicate wells were set up for every culture condition.

The trim is 6 bases for V and 4 bases for J, with a gap of 19 bases between the germline ends. The CDR3 spans 15 residues, from the cysteine through the phenylalanine. Only CDR3 DNA is held: 45 bases, read in frame from base 1. Reading the germline V gene (reference sequence) gives CDR1 DFQATT and CDR2 SNEGSKA. Comments on this clonotype: No cognate antigen has been identified for it. Base qualities are not provided; no much larger clone lies one nucleotide away.

Library method: PCR. At the Johns Hopkins FTIC core, DNA from the cultured CD4+ T cells underwent TCR sequencing with the Oncomine TCR Beta short-read assay. The QIAamp micro DNA kit was used to extract genomic DNA from the cultured CD4+ T cells. The Oncomine TCR Beta libraries from cultured CD4+ T cells were pooled using unique dual indexes and then sequenced on an Illumina iSeq 100. In the paper's pipeline: Non-productive sequences were filtered out, and CDR3s that did not start with C, did not end with F or W, or were shorter than 7 amino acids were discarded. Antigen-specific clonotypes were identified with the MANAFEST web application by comparing peptide-stimulated wells with reference and other culture wells. For a clone to be called positive, the clone needed an FDR below 0.05, an odds ratio above 5, and a productive frequency above 0.1% in at least two of three replicate wells. Clonotypes that were significantly expanded in both SARS-CoV-2 spike wells and at least one common cold coronavirus spike condition were defined as cross-reactive. Levenshtein distances (stringdist) and unrooted phylogenetic trees (ape) in R version 3.6.1 were used to assess CDR3 homology. The public sequencing data were trimmed at Q25 with fastp and processed into clonotypes with MiXCR by TCRdb, which kept only in-frame beta chains. A single entry per CDR3 protein holds the most common genes and DNA from its merged rows. In this record, the V and J calls reflect TCRdb's handling and not the investigators' own analysis. Here the sample has approximately 15,000 distinct CDR3 sequences; less than 70% occur a single time. The biggest ten clones account for around 4.5% of the sample.

The V gene is TRBV20-1 and the J gene is TRBJ1-5, with the D gene too uncertain to name. This TCR derives from a human donor who had recovered from COVID-19. The input for sequencing was CD4+ T cells from blood, cultured in vitro, taken before SARS-CoV-2 vaccination. Read as DNA, the sequence is TGCAGTGCGACCCGTAGGGATGGGTATAATCAGCCCCAGCATTTT. This codes for CSATRRDGYNQPQHF.